The 25 T cell receptor beta chains in this list originate from one sample, sequenced in a study of identical twins. TCRdb reprocessed the 5' RACE reads with MiXCR, giving one entry per CDR3 protein. The table includes around 240,000 distinct CDR3 sequences, 8% to 11% detected once. The sequenced sample was memory T cells sorted from blood. Receptors were obtained from a man aged 50 or older in good health.

The table lists this clonotype with a few counts. The V gene is TRBV30, the J gene TRBJ2-2; TRBD2 might be the D (5 bases). Looked up from germline, CDR1 is GTSNPN and CDR2 is SVGIG (reference sequence). Trimming stripped 2 bases from V and 2 bases from J, with 12 bases between. The CDR3 is 15 residues long. The CDR3 sequence: CAWSSLAINTGELFF. The CDR3 DNA reads TGTGCCTGGAGTAGCCTAGCAATAAACACCGGGGAGCTGTTTTTT.

This chain joins TRBV2 and TRBJ2-5; TRBD1 might be the D (6 bases). The CDR3 totals 15 residues. V lost 10 bases and J lost 2, with 20 bases in between. From germline, CDR1 is SNHLY and CDR2 FYNNEI. CDR3 residues: CATHRAPMTQETQYF. The CDR3 bases are TGTGCCACCCACAGGGCCCCCATGACACAAGAGACCCAGTACTTC.

This clonotype was seen repeatedly, ten times or more. The chain recombines TRBV12-3 or TRBV12-4 with TRBJ1-3; the D is unclear. Deletions cut 6 bases from V and 4 bases from J, with 7 bases between. CDR3 length: 12 amino acids. CDR3 coding DNA: TGTGCCAGCAGATCCAGCGGAAACACCATATATTTT. Translating it yields CASRSSGNTIYF.

The rearrangement uses TRBV27 and TRBJ2-7, with D perhaps assigned TRBD1 or TRBD2 (6 bases each). The CDR3 consists of 16 residues. Trimming removed 2 bases from V and 6 bases from J, with 20 bases in between. Germline V CDR1 and CDR2: MNHEY, SMNVEV (reference sequence). The CDR3 protein is CASSLTRPWGALEQYF. The CDR3 bases are TGTGCCAGCAGTTTAACTCGACCCTGGGGGGCCCTCGAGCAGTACTTC.

This clonotype was counted between two and nine times. The chain carries TRBV4-2 and TRBJ1-1; D uncertain. With 0 bases removed from V and 4 bases from J, the gap between germline ends came to 12 bases. The germline CDR1 and CDR2 sequences are LGHNA and YNFKEQ. This CDR3 is built from 15 residues. CDR3 amino acids: CASSQDIKGFTEAFF. In DNA, the CDR3 is TGTGCCAGCAGCCAAGATATTAAGGGTTTCACTGAAGCTTTCTTT.

Ten or more counts support this clonotype. The rearrangement joins TRBV20-1 to TRBJ2-7; possibly TRBD2 for D (5 bases). CDR1 and CDR2 from the germline V gene are DFQATT and SNEGSKA (reference sequence). This CDR3 comprises 15 residues. V was cut by 5 bases and J by 2 bases, with 19 bases left in between. CDR3 DNA sequence: TGCAGTGCTGGTTCCCGGGGTTCTGCCACCTACGAGCAGTACTTC. As protein: CSAGSRGSATYEQYF.

This clonotype has at least ten counts. This sequence joins TRBV27 and TRBJ1-1; 9 positions match TRBD1. The V gene's germline CDR1 is MNHEY and CDR2 SMNVEV (reference sequence). The trim removed 5 bases at V and 5 bases at J, leaving 12 bases unmatched. The CDR3 covers 16 residues. CDR3 nucleotides: TGTGCCAGCAGTCCCGGACCGGGACAGGGTGTTACTGAAGCTTTCTTT. This sequence encodes CASSPGPGQGVTEAFF.

The chain joins TRBV20-1 to TRBJ2-7, with D perhaps matching TRBD2 (6 bases). This CDR3 has 12 amino acids. Germline V gives CDR1 DFQATT, CDR2 SNEGSKA (reference sequence). With 6 bases removed from V and 3 bases from J, the gap between germline ends came to 12 bases. In DNA, the CDR3 is TGCAGTGCAAGCTTTAGCGGCTACGAGCAGTACTTC. Translated, it gives CSASFSGYEQYF.

The rearrangement joins TRBV20-1 to TRBJ2-2, with D unclear. Trimming stripped 3 bases from V and 2 bases from J, with 10 bases between. This CDR3 contains 14 residues. Germline values: CDR1 DFQATT, CDR2 SNEGSKA (reference sequence). This CDR3 is CSARVLKNTGELFF. The DNA for the CDR3 is TGCAGTGCTAGGGTGTTGAAAAACACCGGGGAGCTGTTTTTT.

In its sample, this clonotype was seen many times. This rearrangement joins TRBV20-1 to TRBJ1-4; D gene uncertain. Per germline, CDR1 DFQATT and CDR2 SNEGSKA (reference sequence). V was shortened by 0 bases and J by 8 bases, with 10 bases between the two germline ends. This CDR3 is built from 13 residues. The CDR3 DNA reads as TGCAGTGCTAGAGAACCCTGGATGGAAAAACTGTTTTTT. Residues: CSAREPWMEKLFF.

This clonotype was recorded a few times. The CDR3 bases are TGCAGTGCTAGGTGGGGGGGGGCTTACGAGCAGTACTTC. Encoded protein: CSARWGGAYEQYF. The rearrangement uses TRBV20-1 and TRBJ2-7; a possible D gene is TRBD2 (7 bases). Looked up from germline, CDR1 is DFQATT and CDR2 is SNEGSKA (reference sequence). Between the trimmed V and J ends, which lost 3 bases and 4 bases, there was a span of 13 bases. The CDR3 spans 13 residues.

This chain connects TRBV12-3 or TRBV12-4 to TRBJ2-7; 10 bases fit TRBD1. This CDR3 has 16 amino acids. V trimming: 0 bases; J trimming: 4 bases; junction bases outside the gene matches: 6. The CDR3 is CASSLAGQGSGYEQYF. Written as DNA, the CDR3 is TGTGCCAGCAGTTTAGCGGGACAGGGGTCGGGGTACGAGCAGTACTTC.

There are many counts of this clonotype. The rearrangement uses TRBV4-2 and TRBJ2-1; 11 bases agree with TRBD2. Germline assignment: CDR1 LGHNA and CDR2 YNFKEQ. With 4 bases clipped from V and 0 bases from J, the junction kept 11 bases outside the gene matches. The CDR3 loop spans 19 amino acids. For the CDR3, the DNA is TGTGCCAGCAGCCCCCTTCGGGCTAGCGGGGGGCGCTCCTACAATGAGCAGTTCTTC. It is translated as CASSPLRASGGRSYNEQFF.

This clonotype occurred a few times. The chain has TRBV7-2 and TRBJ2-3; D call uncertain. From germline, CDR1 is SGHTA and CDR2 FQGNSA. V gave up 3 bases and J gave up 4 bases, with 14 bases separating them. The CDR3 is made up of 15 amino acids. The DNA for the CDR3 is TGTGCCAGCAGCTTGCGACCATTTGGGGCAGATACGCAGTATTTT. Translating it yields CASSLRPFGADTQYF.

This chain uses TRBV7-2 with TRBJ2-5; TRBD1 matches 12 bases. The CDR3 spans 16 residues. Per the germline V gene, CDR1 is SGHTA and CDR2 is FQGNSA. V shed 3 bases, J shed 5 bases, and the junction held 7 bases outside the gene matches. This chain's CDR3 is CASSFRRDRGLETQYF. Written as DNA, the CDR3 is TGTGCCAGCAGCTTTAGAAGGGACAGGGGGCTTGAGACCCAGTACTTC.

The gene calls are TRBV4-1 and TRBJ2-5, with D unclear. The length of the CDR3 is 14 residues. Germline assignment: CDR1 MGHRA and CDR2 YSYEKL. The V end was cut by 1 base, the J end by 5 bases, with 11 bases between. CDR3: CASSQVGIWETQYF. The CDR3 bases are TGCGCCAGCAGCCAAGTAGGGATTTGGGAGACCCAGTACTTC.

The sample holds a few counts of this clonotype. V is TRBV7-3 and J is TRBJ2-3; TRBD2 agrees at 7 bases. The CDR3 is 16 amino acids. J gave up 2 bases and V 5 bases, and 10 bases lay outside the gene matches. Per the germline V gene, CDR1 is SGHTA and CDR2 is FQGTGA. CDR3 in DNA: TGTGCCAGCAGCGCAGACCTAGCGGTAAACACAGATACGCAGTATTTT. It encodes CASSADLAVNTDTQYF. Complete variable domain (other parts from reference TRBV7-3 and TRBJ2-3): GAGVSQTPSNKVTEKGKYVELRCDPISGHTALYWYRQSLGQGPEFLIYFQGTGAADDSGLPNDRFFAVRPEGSVSTLKIQRTERGDSAVYLCASSADLAVNTDTQYFGPGTRLTVL.

This chain joins TRBV20-1 and TRBJ1-6; the match to TRBD1 covers 7 bases. The CDR3 sequence is 15 residues long. The V gene end was trimmed by 0 bases and the J gene end by 8 bases; junction bases not matched to a gene: 7. In germline, CDR1 is DFQATT, CDR2 SNEGSKA (reference sequence). The CDR3 DNA reads as TGCAGTGCTAGAGAGGGGGCAGGGGGGGATTCACCCCTCCACTTT. It codes for CSAREGAGGDSPLHF.

The chain links TRBV29-1 to TRBJ1-2; the D gene is possibly TRBD1 (5 bases). Germline V gene data show CDR1 as SQVTM and CDR2 as ANQGSEA. Trimming pared 6 bases from V and 1 base from J, leaving 12 bases between. This CDR3 comprises 13 residues. The CDR3 loop is CSVLMGLNYGYTF. The CDR3 DNA reads TGCAGCGTATTGATGGGACTTAACTATGGCTACACCTTC.

Only a few counts were recorded for this clonotype. This chain uses TRBV5-1 with TRBJ2-3; D might be TRBD2 (7 bases). This CDR3 contains 15 residues. Germline values: CDR1 SGHRS, CDR2 YFSETQ. Trimming shortened V by 2 bases and J by 3 bases, and 13 bases separated the two germline ends. In DNA, the CDR3 is TGCGCCAGCAGCTTAGGGGGGGATCGGACAGATACGCAGTATTTT. Translating it yields CASSLGGDRTDTQYF.

This clonotype has at least ten counts. The chain employs TRBV3-1 and TRBJ2-3, with TRBD1 as a possible D gene (6 bases). CDR3 length equals 12 residues. CDR1 is LGHDT and CDR2 is YNNKEL in the germline V gene (reference sequence). The V end was cut by 4 bases, the J end by 8 bases, with 10 bases between. Written as DNA, the CDR3 is TGTGCCAGCAGCCGGACAGAAACTACGCAGTATTTT. Translating gives CASSRTETTQYF.

This clonotype has ten or more counts. This chain connects TRBV11-1 to TRBJ1-2; D remains ambiguous. This CDR3 has 11 amino acids. Germline values: CDR1 SGHAT, CDR2 FQDESV (reference sequence). Deletions cut 5 bases from V and 8 bases from J, with 9 bases between. Here the CDR3 DNA reads TGTGCCAGCAGCGGAGGGAAAGGCTACACCTTC. Protein product: CASSGGKGYTF. The variable domain in full, completed from reference TRBV11-1 and TRBJ1-2, reads EAEVAQSPRYKITEKSQAVAFWCDPISGHATLYWYRQILGQGPELLVQFQDESVVDDSQLPKDRFSAERLKGVDSTLKIQPAELGDSAMYLCASSGGKGYTFGSGTRLTVV.

In its sample, this clonotype was seen a few times. The chain recombines TRBV20-1 with TRBJ2-5, with D maybe TRBD2 (6 bases). Per the germline V gene, CDR1 is DFQATT and CDR2 is SNEGSKA (reference sequence). The length of the CDR3 is 15 residues. Between the trimmed V and J ends, which lost 0 bases and 7 bases, there was a span of 18 bases. CDR3 DNA: TGCAGTGCTAGAGAAGTTAGGCGGGACCCGCTGACCCAGTACTTC. The encoded protein is CSAREVRRDPLTQYF.

The V call is TRBV7-8, the J call TRBJ1-5; D not resolved. In germline, CDR1 is SGHVS, CDR2 FQNEAQ. Between the trimmed V and J ends, which lost 2 bases and 3 bases, there was a span of 17 bases. This CDR3 is built from 17 residues. The CDR3 region is CASSLMFSIGNNQPQHF. The CDR3 region has the DNA TGTGCCAGCAGCTTAATGTTCTCGATAGGCAACAATCAGCCCCAGCATTTT. Full variable domain (outside the CDR3, taken from reference TRBV7-8 and TRBJ1-5): GAGVSQSPRYKVAKRGQDVALRCDPISGHVSLFWYQQALGQGPEFLTYFQNEAQLDKSGLPSDRFFAERPEGSVSTLKIQRTQQEDSAVYLCASSLMFSIGNNQPQHFGDGTRLSIL.

In its sample, this clonotype was seen a few times. The chain combines TRBV7-2 with TRBJ2-1; 8 nucleotides line up with TRBD1. The CDR3 covers 13 residues. Germline V CDR1 and CDR2: SGHTA, FQGNSA. V gave up 1 base and J gave up 13 bases; unmatched junction bases: 6. CDR3 in DNA: TGTGCCAGCAGCTTAGTTAGAACAGGGGGACAGTTCTTC. It codes for CASSLVRTGGQFF.